These 18 T cell receptor beta chains originate from one sample sequenced in a study of radiotherapy plus CTLA-4 blockade in lung cancer. Clones were sequenced by immunoSEQ multiplex PCR, and TCRdb holds only the in-frame ones, with some missing. The data contain tens of thousands of clones, approximately 84% of them singletons. The sample here was peripheral blood, taken from a patient treated with radiotherapy plus ipilimumab. These receptors all come from a human donor with non-small cell lung cancer whose response to radiotherapy plus ipilimumab could not be evaluated.

In its sample, this clone was seen once. Other nucleotide sequences from this sample produce the same CDR3. The V gene is TRBV7-2, the J gene TRBJ1-1; D unresolved. With 1 base removed from V and 1 base from J, the gap between germline ends came to 4 bases. Germline CDR1 is SGHTA and CDR2 is FQGNSA. The CDR3 contains 13 residues. CDR3 nucleotide sequence: TGTGCCAGCAGCTTAGGACAGAACACTGAAGCTTTCTTT. It codes for CASSLGQNTEAFF. The full variable domain, its missing parts supplied by reference TRBV7-2 and TRBJ1-1, is GAGVSQSPSNKVTEKGKDVELRCDPISGHTALYWYRQSLGQGLEFLIYFQGNSAPDKSGLPSDRFSAERTGGSVSTLTIQRTQQEDSAVYLCASSLGQNTEAFFGQGTRLTVV.

This chain uses TRBV7-9 with TRBJ1-2, with 9 positions matching TRBD1. V dropped 5 bases and J dropped 5; count of bases not matched to a gene: 9. This CDR3 has 15 amino acids. Germline V gene data show CDR1 as SEHNR and CDR2 as FQNEAQ (reference sequence). CDR3 bases: TGTGCCAGCAGCGCCCGGACAGGGGTAGGGTATGGCTACACCTTC. Translating gives CASSARTGVGYGYTF.

The V gene is TRBV7-9, the J gene TRBJ2-1, with D maybe TRBD2 (5 bases). Germline V gene lookup returns CDR1 SEHNR and CDR2 FQNEAQ (reference sequence). The CDR3 is 14 amino acids. V was pared by 3 bases and J by 3 bases, with 9 bases between. The CDR3: CASSFTGNYNEQFF. In nucleotides, the CDR3 is TGTGCCAGCAGCTTCACGGGAAACTACAATGAGCAGTTCTTC.

The rearrangement joins TRBV28 to TRBJ2-7; a weak D match, TRBD2 (6 bases). The V and J ends lost 8 bases and 4 bases respectively, with 21 bases between them. The CDR3 totals 15 residues. The germline gives CDR1 MDHEN, CDR2 SYDVKM. The CDR3 nucleotides are TGTGCCAGCTCCCCTCCGGGACTTATAGTATACGAGCAGTACTTC. It translates to CASSPPGLIVYEQYF.

This clone was recorded once. This chain connects TRBV6-1 to TRBJ2-1; tentatively, D is TRBD1 (6 bases). Trimming took 6 bases from V and 1 from J, leaving 13 bases between them. CDR3 size: 15 residues. The V gene's germline CDR1 is MNHNS and CDR2 SASEGT. CDR3 in DNA: TGTGCCAGCAGGAGGCAGGGGATGTCCTACAATGAGCAGTTCTTC. Its protein product is CASRRQGMSYNEQFF.

This chain connects TRBV6-6 to TRBJ1-1, with 11 bases fitting TRBD1. This CDR3 has 16 residues. Germline loops: CDR1 MNHNY, CDR2 SVGAGI (reference sequence). Trimming removed 4 bases from V and 4 bases from J; junction bases left unmatched: 8. The CDR3 spells CASSSGTGGGGTEAFF. The CDR3 region has the DNA TGTGCCAGCAGTTCCGGGACAGGGGGAGGAGGCACTGAAGCTTTCTTT.

This clone was detected only once. This chain connects TRBV6-5 to TRBJ1-3; a possible D gene is TRBD1 (5 bases). The CDR3 consists of 13 residues. V lost 1 base and J 7 bases, leaving 8 bases between the germline ends. The germline V gene encodes CDR1 MNHEY and CDR2 SVGAGI. CDR3 nucleotides: TGTGCCAGCAGTTACTTCGCAGGGAACACCATATATTTT. Its translation: CASSYFAGNTIYF.

The chain is built from TRBV11-2 and TRBJ2-5, with a possible D match to TRBD1 (6 bases). The closer fit of TRBJ2-7 to the DNA end suggests the J call may be wrong. This CDR3 comprises 14 residues. Germline V CDR1 and CDR2: SGHAT, FQNNGV. CDR3 residues: CASSLIPGHYEQYF. The DNA of the CDR3 is TGTGCCAGCAGCCTTATCCCGGGACACTACGAGCAGTACTTC.

J is TRBJ2-3 and V is TRBV7-9; the match to TRBD1 covers 7 bases. The germline gives CDR1 SEHNR, CDR2 FQNEAQ (reference sequence). The CDR3 runs to 19 residues. Losses at the gene ends were 4 bases for V and 0 bases for J; bases not matched to a gene: 16. The CDR3 region is CASSSLGGQRLSSTDTQYF. CDR3 nucleotides: TGTGCCAGCAGCTCCTTAGGGGGACAGCGACTTTCTAGCACAGATACGCAGTATTTT. The whole variable domain, remainder taken from reference TRBV7-9 and TRBJ2-3, is DTGVSQNPRHKITKRGQNVTFRCDPISEHNRLYWYRQTLGQGPEFLTYFQNEAQLEKSRLLSDRFSAERPKGSFSTLEIQRTEQGDSAMYLCASSSLGGQRLSSTDTQYFGPGTRLTVL.

The chain combines TRBV10-3 with TRBJ1-5; TRBD1 is a possible D gene (5 bases). The CDR3 consists of 15 residues. V was cut by 6 bases and J by 0 bases, with 12 bases left in between. Germline CDR1 reads ENHRY; CDR2 reads SYGVKD. CDR3 in DNA: TGTGCCATCAGCCGGGACTCCCGTAGCAATCAGCCCCAGCATTTT. Amino acid sequence: CAISRDSRSNQPQHF.

This clone is categorized as medium-sized (0.01 to 0.1%). The J gene is TRBJ1-4, the V gene TRBV30; the match to TRBD1 covers 7 bases. The CDR3 has 15 amino acids. The V and J ends lost 2 bases and 4 bases, in that order; junction bases with no gene match: 7. Per the germline V gene, CDR1 is GTSNPN and CDR2 is SVGIG (reference sequence). CDR3 in DNA: TGTGCCTGGAGTCCACCCGGGACAGTTAATGAAAAACTGTTTTTT. Its translation: CAWSPPGTVNEKLFF.

In its sample, this clone was seen a few times. The chain is built from TRBV28 and TRBJ2-1, with 11 bases aligning to TRBD1. With 3 bases clipped from V and 6 bases from J, the junction kept 10 bases outside the gene matches. This CDR3 contains 17 residues. Germline V gene lookup returns CDR1 MDHEN and CDR2 SYDVKM. CDR3: CASSFGISGQGVNEQFF. CDR3 bases: TGTGCCAGCAGTTTTGGGATCTCGGGACAGGGGGTCAATGAGCAGTTCTTC.

The V gene is TRBV7-2, the J gene TRBJ2-7, with D tentatively TRBD2 (5 bases). Per the germline V gene, CDR1 is SGHTA and CDR2 is FQGNSA. CDR3 size: 15 residues. V dropped 0 bases and J dropped 9 bases, with 18 bases sitting between them. Here the CDR3 reads CASSLALLTTTMQYF. The CDR3 nucleotides read TGTGCCAGCAGCTTAGCCCTATTGACTACTACGATGCAGTACTTC.

This clone came up once. This sequence joins TRBV28 and TRBJ1-5; perhaps TRBD1 as D (6 bases). The CDR3 is 15 amino acids. The V gene lost 2 bases and the J gene lost 4 bases, with 12 bases spanning the gap. Germline V gives CDR1 MDHEN, CDR2 SYDVKM. In nucleotides, the CDR3 is TGTGCCAGCAGTTTAGACTGGACAGATAATCAGCCCCAGCATTTT. This gives the protein CASSLDWTDNQPQHF.

V gene TRBV6-6 combines with J gene TRBJ2-7, with 7 bases fitting TRBD1. The CDR3 runs 15 residues. With V trimmed by 6 bases and J by 0 bases, 8 bases remained unmatched. Germline loops: CDR1 MNHNY, CDR2 SVGAGI (reference sequence). The CDR3 DNA reads as TGTGCCAGCAGGTACCAACAGGGGCTCTCCTACGAGCAGTACTTC. Translation gives CASRYQQGLSYEQYF.

The chain recombines TRBV4-3 with TRBJ1-5; no clear D gene. The V end was cut by 0 bases, the J end by 4 bases, with 10 bases between. There are 15 residues in the CDR3. Looked up from germline, CDR1 is LGHNA and CDR2 is YSLEER. CDR3 protein: CASSQERGRNQPQHF. In DNA, the CDR3 is TGCGCCAGCAGCCAAGAGCGGGGTCGAAATCAGCCCCAGCATTTT.

This clone has more than one count but fewer than ten. The rearrangement links TRBV29-1 to TRBJ1-5, with D possibly matching TRBD1 (5 bases). This CDR3 spans 13 amino acids. Germline V gene lookup returns CDR1 SQVTM and CDR2 ANQGSEA. V gave up 3 bases and J gave up 9 bases, with 15 bases separating them. DNA for the CDR3: TGCAGCGTTGAGACAGTCCCGGGTGGGCCCCAGCATTTT. Translation: CSVETVPGGPQHF.

This chain joins TRBV27 and TRBJ2-1; 10 positions agree with TRBD2. CDR1 is MNHEY and CDR2 is SMNVEV in the germline V gene (reference sequence). Trimming removed 7 bases from V and 3 bases from J; junction bases left unmatched: 18. The CDR3 is 19 amino acids. CDR3 sequence: CASKGWGSSGSLVYNEQFF. The CDR3 DNA reads as TGTGCCAGCAAAGGGTGGGGGTCTAGCGGGAGTTTGGTCTACAATGAGCAGTTCTTC.